The clone carrying this T cell receptor (beta chain) was counted between two and nine times. Its antigen remains unidentified. The data were produced by immunoSEQ multiplex PCR, yet TCRdb's version contains in-frame clones alone and is incomplete. The sample holds some 240,000 clones, about nine tenths seen once. This sample was taken from a study of cytomegalovirus exposure and HLA in healthy donors. General observations from the study: TCR clusters originating in the first cohort tended to co-occur in the 110 or so validation repertoires, according to a later analysis. The study recorded 160 or so TCR beta chains that were cytomegalovirus-associated.

What was sequenced was PBMCs. The receptor was isolated from a woman between 18 and 29 years old in good health and CMV-seropositive.

The DNA for the CDR3 is TGTGCCAGCAGTCCCGGACAGAGACCTTATAGCAATCAGCCCCAGCATTTT. Translated: CASSPGQRPYSNQPQHF. V gene TRBV27 combines with J gene TRBJ1-5; possible D gene TRBD1, 6 bases. Trimming took off 5 bases at V and 0 bases at J, with 17 bases between the two ends. This CDR3 comprises 17 residues. Germline values: CDR1 MNHEY, CDR2 SMNVEV (reference sequence).